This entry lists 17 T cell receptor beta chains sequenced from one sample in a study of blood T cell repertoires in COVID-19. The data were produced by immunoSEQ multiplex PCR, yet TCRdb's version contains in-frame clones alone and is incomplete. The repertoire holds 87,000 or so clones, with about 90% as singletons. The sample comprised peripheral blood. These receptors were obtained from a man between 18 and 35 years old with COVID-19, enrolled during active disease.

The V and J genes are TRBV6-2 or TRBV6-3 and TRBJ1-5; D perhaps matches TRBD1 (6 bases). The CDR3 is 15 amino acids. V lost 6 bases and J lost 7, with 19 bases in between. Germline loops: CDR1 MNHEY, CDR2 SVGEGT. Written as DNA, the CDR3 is TGTGCCAGCAGCCCCGGGACACCCTGGGGCCAGCCCCAGCATTTT. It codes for CASSPGTPWGQPQHF.

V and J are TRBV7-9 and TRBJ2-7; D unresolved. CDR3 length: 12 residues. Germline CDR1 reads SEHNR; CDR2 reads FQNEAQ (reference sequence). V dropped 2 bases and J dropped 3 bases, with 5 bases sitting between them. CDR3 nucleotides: TGTGCCAGCAGCTTATCCAGCTACGAGCAGTACTTC. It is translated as CASSLSSYEQYF.

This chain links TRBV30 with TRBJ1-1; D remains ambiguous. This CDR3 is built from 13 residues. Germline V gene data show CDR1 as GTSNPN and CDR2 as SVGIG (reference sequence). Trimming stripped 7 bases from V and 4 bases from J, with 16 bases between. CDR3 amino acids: CASFITDGTEAFF. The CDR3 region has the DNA TGTGCCTCCTTTATCACAGACGGCACTGAAGCTTTCTTT.

CDR3 DNA sequence: TGTGCCAGCAGTTGGGCCACAGAGTCGCAGTACTTC. It encodes CASSWATESQYF. This rearrangement joins TRBV12-3 or TRBV12-4 to TRBJ2-7; D gene ambiguous. This CDR3 spans 12 amino acids. Trimming took off 4 bases at V and 9 bases at J, with 13 bases between the two ends.

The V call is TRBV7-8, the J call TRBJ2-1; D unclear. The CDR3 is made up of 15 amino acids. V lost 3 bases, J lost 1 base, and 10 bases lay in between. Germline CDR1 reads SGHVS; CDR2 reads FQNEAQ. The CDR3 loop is CASSLTRISYNEQFF. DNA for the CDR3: TGTGCCAGCAGCTTGACAAGGATTTCCTACAATGAGCAGTTCTTC.

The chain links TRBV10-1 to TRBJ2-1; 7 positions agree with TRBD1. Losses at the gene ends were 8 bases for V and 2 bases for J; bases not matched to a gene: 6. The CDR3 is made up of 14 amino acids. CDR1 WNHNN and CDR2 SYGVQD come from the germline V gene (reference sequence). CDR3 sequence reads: CASGWGTAYNEQFF. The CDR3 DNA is TGCGCCAGCGGGTGGGGGACAGCCTACAATGAGCAGTTCTTC.

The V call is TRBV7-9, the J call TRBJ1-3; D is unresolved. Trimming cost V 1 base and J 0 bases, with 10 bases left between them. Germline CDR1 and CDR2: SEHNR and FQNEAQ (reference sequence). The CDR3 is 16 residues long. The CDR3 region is CASSLGFFSSGNTIYF. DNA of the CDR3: TGTGCCAGCAGCTTAGGTTTCTTCTCCTCTGGAAACACCATATATTTT.

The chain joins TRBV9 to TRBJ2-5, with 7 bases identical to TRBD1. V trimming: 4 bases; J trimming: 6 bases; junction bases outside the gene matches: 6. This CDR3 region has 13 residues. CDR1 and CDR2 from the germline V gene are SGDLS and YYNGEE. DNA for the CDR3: TGTGCCAGCAGCTTCAGGACAGGTCAGACCCAGTACTTC. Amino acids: CASSFRTGQTQYF. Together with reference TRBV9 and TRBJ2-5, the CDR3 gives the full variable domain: DSGVTQTPKHLITATGQRVTLRCSPRSGDLSVYWYQQSLDQGLQFLIQYYNGEERAKGNILERFSAQQFPDLHSELNLSSLELGDSALYFCASSFRTGQTQYFGPGTRLLVL.

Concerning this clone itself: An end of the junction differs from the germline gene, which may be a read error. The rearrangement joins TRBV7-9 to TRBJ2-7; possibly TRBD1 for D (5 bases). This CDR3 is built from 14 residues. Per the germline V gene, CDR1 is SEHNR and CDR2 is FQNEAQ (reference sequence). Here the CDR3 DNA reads TGTGCCAGCAGCCCCCGACAGAAGAGCTACGGGCAGTACTTC. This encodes CASSPRQKSYGQYF. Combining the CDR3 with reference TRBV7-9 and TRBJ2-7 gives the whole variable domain DTGVSQNPRHKITKRGQNVTFRCDPISEHNRLYWYRQTLGQGPEFLTYFQNEAQLEKSRLLSDRFSAERPKGSFSTLEIQRTEQGDSAMYLCASSPRQKSYGQYFGPGTRLTVT.

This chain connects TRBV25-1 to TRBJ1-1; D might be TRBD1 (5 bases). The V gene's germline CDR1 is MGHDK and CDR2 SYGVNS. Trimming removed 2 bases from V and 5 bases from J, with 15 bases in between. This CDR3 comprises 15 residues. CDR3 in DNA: TGTGCCAGCAGTGAACCCCGGGGGGTAGGGACTGAAGCTTTCTTT. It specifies CASSEPRGVGTEAFF. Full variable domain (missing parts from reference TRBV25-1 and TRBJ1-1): EADIYQTPRYLVIGTGKKITLECSQTMGHDKMYWYQQDPGMELHLIHYSYGVNSTEKGDLSSESTVSRIRTEHFPLTLESARPSHTSQYLCASSEPRGVGTEAFFGQGTRLTVV.

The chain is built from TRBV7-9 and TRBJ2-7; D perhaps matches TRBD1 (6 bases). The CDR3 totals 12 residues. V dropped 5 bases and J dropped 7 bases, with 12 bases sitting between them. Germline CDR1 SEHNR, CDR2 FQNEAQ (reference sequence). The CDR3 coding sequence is TGTGCCAGCAGCCTGGACAGCGGAGAGCAGTACTTC. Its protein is CASSLDSGEQYF. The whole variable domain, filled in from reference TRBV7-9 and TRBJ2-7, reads DTGVSQNPRHKITKRGQNVTFRCDPISEHNRLYWYRQTLGQGPEFLTYFQNEAQLEKSRLLSDRFSAERPKGSFSTLEIQRTEQGDSAMYLCASSLDSGEQYFGPGTRLTVT.

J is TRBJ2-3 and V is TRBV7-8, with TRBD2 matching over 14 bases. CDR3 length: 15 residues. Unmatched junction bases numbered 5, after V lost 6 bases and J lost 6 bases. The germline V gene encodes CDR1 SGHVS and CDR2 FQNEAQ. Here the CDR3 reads CASRGTSGSSDTQYF. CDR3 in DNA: TGTGCCAGCAGGGGGACTAGCGGGAGTTCTGATACGCAGTATTTT.

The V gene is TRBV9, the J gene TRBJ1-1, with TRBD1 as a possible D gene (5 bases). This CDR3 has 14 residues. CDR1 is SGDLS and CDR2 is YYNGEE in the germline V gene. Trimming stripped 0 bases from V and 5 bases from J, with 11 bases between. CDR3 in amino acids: CASSVGGQGTEAFF. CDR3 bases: TGTGCCAGCAGCGTAGGGGGCCAGGGTACTGAAGCTTTCTTT.

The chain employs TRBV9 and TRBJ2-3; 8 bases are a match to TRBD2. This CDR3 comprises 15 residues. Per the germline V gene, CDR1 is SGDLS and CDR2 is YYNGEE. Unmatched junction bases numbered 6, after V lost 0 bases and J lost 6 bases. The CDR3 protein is CASSVVGTRGDTQYF. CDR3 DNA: TGTGCCAGCAGCGTAGTAGGGACTAGAGGTGATACGCAGTATTTT.

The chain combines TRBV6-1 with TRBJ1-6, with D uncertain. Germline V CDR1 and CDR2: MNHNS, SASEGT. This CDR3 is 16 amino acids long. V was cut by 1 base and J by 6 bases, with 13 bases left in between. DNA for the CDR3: TGTGCCAGCAGTGAAGTGGGAGACTCCATTAATTCACCCCTCCACTTT. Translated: CASSEVGDSINSPLHF.

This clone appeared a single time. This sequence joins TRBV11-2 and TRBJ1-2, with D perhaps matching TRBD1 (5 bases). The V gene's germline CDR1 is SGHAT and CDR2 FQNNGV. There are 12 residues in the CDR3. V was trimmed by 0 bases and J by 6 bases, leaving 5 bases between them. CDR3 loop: CASSLEGDGYTF. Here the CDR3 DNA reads TGTGCCAGCAGCTTAGAAGGGGATGGCTACACCTTC.

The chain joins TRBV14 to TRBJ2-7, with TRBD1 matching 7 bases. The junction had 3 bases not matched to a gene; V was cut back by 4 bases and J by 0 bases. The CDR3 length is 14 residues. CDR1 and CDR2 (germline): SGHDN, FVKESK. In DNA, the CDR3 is TGTGCCAGCAGCCGTAACAGGGGCTCCTACGAGCAGTACTTC. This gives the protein CASSRNRGSYEQYF.